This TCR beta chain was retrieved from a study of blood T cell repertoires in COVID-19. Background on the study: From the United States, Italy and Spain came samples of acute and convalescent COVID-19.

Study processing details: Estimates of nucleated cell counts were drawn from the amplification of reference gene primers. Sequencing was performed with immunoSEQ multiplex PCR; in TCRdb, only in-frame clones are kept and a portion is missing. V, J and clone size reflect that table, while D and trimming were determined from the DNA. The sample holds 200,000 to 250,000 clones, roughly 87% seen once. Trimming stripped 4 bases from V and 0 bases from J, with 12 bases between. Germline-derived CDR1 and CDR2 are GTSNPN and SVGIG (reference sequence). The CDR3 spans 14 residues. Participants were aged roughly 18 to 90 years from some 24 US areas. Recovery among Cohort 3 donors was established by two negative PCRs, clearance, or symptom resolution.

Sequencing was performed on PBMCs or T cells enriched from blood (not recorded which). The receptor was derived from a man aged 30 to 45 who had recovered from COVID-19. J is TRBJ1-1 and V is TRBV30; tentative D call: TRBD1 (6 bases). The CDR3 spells CAWTKQGVNTEAFF. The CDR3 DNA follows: TGTGCCTGGACAAAACAGGGAGTGAACACTGAAGCTTTCTTT.